The T cell receptor beta chain under discussion was sequenced for a study of T cells in Graves' hyperthyroidism and ophthalmopathy. Regions amplified from RNA transcripts were the TCR beta CDR3 regions. A set of HTBI primers served as the primers for a first-round RT-PCR of the TCR CDR3. MiXCR, applied by TCRdb to the multiplex PCR reads, yields one record per CDR3 protein. The profile shows about 610,000 distinct CDR3 sequences, roughly 15% of them singletons. Trimming stripped 0 bases from V and 6 bases from J, with 12 bases between. CDR3 size: 14 residues. Germline CDR1 SGHNT, CDR2 YYREEE (reference sequence). In its sample, this clonotype was seen many times.

The V call is TRBV5-4, the J call TRBJ1-1; D gene ambiguous. The TCR originated in a woman in her forties with Graves' ophthalmopathy. Source material: blood. The CDR3 here is CASSLVGQQPEAFF. As DNA, the CDR3 is TGTGCCAGCAGCTTGGTCGGGCAGCAGCCTGAAGCTTTCTTT.